This T cell receptor beta chain was recorded in a study of shared clonotypes between healthy human individuals. Points from the study as a whole: Apart from blood, nothing was sampled; tissue repertoires likely differ.

Turning to this clone: Antigen specificity is unknown.

Adult Caucasians living in Nashville, Tennessee made up all of the donors. The CDR3 covers 15 residues. The V segment lost 0 bases and the J segment 4 bases; nucleotides outside the gene matches: 6. Per the germline V gene, CDR1 is SGHRS and CDR2 is YFSETQ. Genomic DNA (from each subset) was split evenly across several immunoSEQ plates. Per the authors' pipeline: Junction-only sequences produced by ImmunoSEQ had no quality scores, so filtering differed. The table came from immunoSEQ multiplex PCR; TCRdb's copy has only in-frame clones and leaves some out. For V, J and clone size, that table is used; D and trimming come from the DNA. The sample has roughly 2 million clones; 95% are singletons.

The TCR comes from a young man in good health. The sequencing input was naive CD4+ T cells sorted from blood. Specified subset: CD45RA+ positively selected. The chain combines TRBV5-1 with TRBJ2-5; 7 positions match TRBD1. The CDR3 bases are TGCGCCAGCAGCTTGGGACAGGGCCGGTCAGAGACCCAGTACTTC. This encodes CASSLGQGRSETQYF.